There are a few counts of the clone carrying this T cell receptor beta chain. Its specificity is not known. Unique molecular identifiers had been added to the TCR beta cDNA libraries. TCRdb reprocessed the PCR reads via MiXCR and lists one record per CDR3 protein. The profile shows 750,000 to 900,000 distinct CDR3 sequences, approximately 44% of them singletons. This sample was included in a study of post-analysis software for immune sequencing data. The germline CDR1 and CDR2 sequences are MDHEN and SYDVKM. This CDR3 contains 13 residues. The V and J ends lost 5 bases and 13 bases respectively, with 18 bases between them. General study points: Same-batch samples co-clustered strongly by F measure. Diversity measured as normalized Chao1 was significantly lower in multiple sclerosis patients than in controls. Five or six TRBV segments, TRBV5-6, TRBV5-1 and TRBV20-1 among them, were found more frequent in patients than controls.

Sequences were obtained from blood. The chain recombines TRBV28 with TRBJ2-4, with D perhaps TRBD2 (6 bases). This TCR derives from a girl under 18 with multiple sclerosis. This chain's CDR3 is CASSQNPVREQYF. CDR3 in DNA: TGTGCCAGCAGTCAGAACCCGGTACGGGAGCAGTACTTC.